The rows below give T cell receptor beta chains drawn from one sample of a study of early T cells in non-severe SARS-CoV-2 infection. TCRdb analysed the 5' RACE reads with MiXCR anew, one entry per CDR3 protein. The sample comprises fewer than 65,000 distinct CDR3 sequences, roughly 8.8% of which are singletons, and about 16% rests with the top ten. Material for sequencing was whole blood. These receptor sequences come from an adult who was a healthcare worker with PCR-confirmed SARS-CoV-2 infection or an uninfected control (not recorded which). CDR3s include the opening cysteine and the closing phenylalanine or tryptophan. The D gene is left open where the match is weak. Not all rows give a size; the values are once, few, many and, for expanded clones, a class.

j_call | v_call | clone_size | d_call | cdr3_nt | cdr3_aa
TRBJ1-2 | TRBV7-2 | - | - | TGTGCCAGCAGCTTAGCCCCCGAGAGTGGCTACACCTTC | CASSLAPESGYTF
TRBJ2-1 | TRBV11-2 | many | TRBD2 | TGTGCCAGCAGCCGCACCGGGACTAGCGGGAGTAGGAATGAGCAGTTCTTC | CASSRTGTSGSRNEQFF
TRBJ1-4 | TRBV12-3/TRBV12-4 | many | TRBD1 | TGTGCCAGCAGTCCCCTACAGGGGGTGGGTGAAAAACTGTTTTTT | CASSPLQGVGEKLFF
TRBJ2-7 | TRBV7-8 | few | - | TGTGCCAGCAGCTTTCTAGGGAAGACCTACGAGCAGTACTTC | CASSFLGKTYEQYF
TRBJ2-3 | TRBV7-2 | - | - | TGTGCCAGCGTGGGGAACCCAGATACGCAGTATTTT | CASVGNPDTQYF
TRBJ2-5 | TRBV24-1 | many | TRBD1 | TGTGCCACCAGTGATGGGACAGTAGGGGAGACCCAGTACTTC | CATSDGTVGETQYF
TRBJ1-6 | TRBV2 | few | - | TGTGCCAGCAATCGAGAATCCTATAATTCACCCCTCCACTTT | CASNRESYNSPLHF
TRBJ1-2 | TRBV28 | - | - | TGTGCCAGCAGCGAGGACGGCTATGGCTACACCTTC | CASSEDGYGYTF
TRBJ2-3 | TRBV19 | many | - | TGTGCCAGTAGTATAGATCTTGGACCGCCTAGCACAGATACGCAGTATTTT | CASSIDLGPPSTDTQYF
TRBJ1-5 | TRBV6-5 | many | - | TGTGCCAGCAGTTCCACCGGGACACTTAATCAGCCCCAGCATTTT | CASSSTGTLNQPQHF
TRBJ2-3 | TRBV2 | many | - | TGTGCCAGCAGAGACATGGGACATAGCACAGATACGCAGTATTTT | CASRDMGHSTDTQYF
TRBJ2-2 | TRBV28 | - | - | TGTGCCAGCAGTTTCGGTTTCACCGGGGAGCTGTTTTTT | CASSFGFTGELFF
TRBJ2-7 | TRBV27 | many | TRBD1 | TGTGCCAGCAGTCCATTAGGACAGGGGGACGAGCAGTACTTC | CASSPLGQGDEQYF
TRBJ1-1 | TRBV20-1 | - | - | TGCAGTGCCAGTATCGGGTTCGGCACTGAAGCTTTCTTT | CSASIGFGTEAFF
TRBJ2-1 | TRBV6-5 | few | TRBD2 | TGTGCCAGCAGTTACTCGATGCCTAGCGGTGTTTACAATGAGCAGTTCTTC | CASSYSMPSGVYNEQFF
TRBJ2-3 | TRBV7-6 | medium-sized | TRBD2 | TGTGCCAGCAGCTTAGGAGCAGCGGGAGCGGGCGGTACGCAGTATTTT | CASSLGAAGAGGTQYF
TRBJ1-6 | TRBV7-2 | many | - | TGTGCCAGCAGCTTGGGACTTCCTTCACCCCTCCACTTT | CASSLGLPSPLHF
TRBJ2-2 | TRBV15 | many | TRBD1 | TGTGCCACCAGCGCCTATCCGGGACAGGTGAACACCGGGGAGCTGTTTTTT | CATSAYPGQVNTGELFF
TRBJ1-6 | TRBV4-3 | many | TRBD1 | TGCGCCAGCAGCCACGGACAGGGACCGAATTCACCCCTCCACTTT | CASSHGQGPNSPLHF
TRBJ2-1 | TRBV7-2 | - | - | TGTGCCAGCAGCTTCTCGACCCACCGCAATGAGCAGTTCTTC | CASSFSTHRNEQFF
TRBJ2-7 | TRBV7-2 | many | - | TGTGCCAGCAGCCAAGGGGGAGCCCAGCCCTACGAGCAGTACTTC | CASSQGGAQPYEQYF
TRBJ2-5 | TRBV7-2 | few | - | TGTGCCAGCAGCTTACCCGGGACTTCCCGGACCCAGTACTTC | CASSLPGTSRTQYF
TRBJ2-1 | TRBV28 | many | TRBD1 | TGTGCCAGCACCCAGACAGGGTACGGTGAGCAGTTCTTC | CASTQTGYGEQFF
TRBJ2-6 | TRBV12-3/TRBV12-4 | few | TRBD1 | TGTGCCAGCAGTTTAGCTTTGGGACAGGGCTCTTCTGGGGCCAACGTCCTGACTTTC | CASSLALGQGSSGANVLTF
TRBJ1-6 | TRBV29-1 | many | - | TGCAGCGTTCGGTTAACAGGGAGCCCCGATAATTCACCCCTCCACTTT | CSVRLTGSPDNSPLHF
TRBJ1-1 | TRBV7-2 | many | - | TGTGCCAGCAGCTTAGGGGCAGGTAACACTGAAGCTTTCTTT | CASSLGAGNTEAFF
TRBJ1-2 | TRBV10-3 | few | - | TGTGCCATCAGTGAGGACCGGGACGGAAAGTATGGCTACACCTTC | CAISEDRDGKYGYTF
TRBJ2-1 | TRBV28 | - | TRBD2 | TGTGCCAGCGGATGGACTAGCGGATACAATGAGCAGTTCTTC | CASGWTSGYNEQFF
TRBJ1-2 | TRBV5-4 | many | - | TGTGCCAGCAGCTTACAGGGCTCTAGCTATGGCTACACCTTC | CASSLQGSSYGYTF
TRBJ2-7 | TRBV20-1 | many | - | TGCAGTGTCGGGGGCTCCTACGAGCAGTACTTC | CSVGGSYEQYF
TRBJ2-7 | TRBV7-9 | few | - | TGTGCCAGCAGCACCCAGGGGGGCCGCGAGCAGTACTTC | CASSTQGGREQYF
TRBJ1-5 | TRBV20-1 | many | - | TGCAGTGCTAGGGGCAAGGGAGTTCACCAGCCCCAGCATTTT | CSARGKGVHQPQHF
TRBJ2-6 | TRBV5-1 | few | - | TGCGCCAGCAGCTTGGGATCCTCTGGGGCCAACGTCCTGACTTTC | CASSLGSSGANVLTF
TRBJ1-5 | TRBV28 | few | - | TGTGCCAGCAGTTTCTATGCGAATCAGCCCCAGCATTTT | CASSFYANQPQHF
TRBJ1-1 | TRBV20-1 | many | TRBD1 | TGCAGTGCCAGTGGGGACAGGGGTGGGACTGAAGCTTTCTTT | CSASGDRGGTEAFF
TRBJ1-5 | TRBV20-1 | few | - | TGCAGTGCTAGACCTCCAGGGGCGACGGGCAATCAGCCCCAGCATTTT | CSARPPGATGNQPQHF
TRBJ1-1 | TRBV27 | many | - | TGTGCCAGCAGTTTATCGCGAGGCGGAACTGAAGCTTTCTTT | CASSLSRGGTEAFF
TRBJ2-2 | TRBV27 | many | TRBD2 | TGTGCCAGCAACGCGGGACTAGCAGGCACCGGGGAGCTGTTTTTT | CASNAGLAGTGELFF
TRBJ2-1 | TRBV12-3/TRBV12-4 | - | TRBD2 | TGTGCCAGCAGTTGGACTAGCGGGAATGGTGAGCAGTTCTTC | CASSWTSGNGEQFF
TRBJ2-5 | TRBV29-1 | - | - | TGCAGCGTAAGGGTAATATCGTCAGAGACCCAGTACTTC | CSVRVISSETQYF